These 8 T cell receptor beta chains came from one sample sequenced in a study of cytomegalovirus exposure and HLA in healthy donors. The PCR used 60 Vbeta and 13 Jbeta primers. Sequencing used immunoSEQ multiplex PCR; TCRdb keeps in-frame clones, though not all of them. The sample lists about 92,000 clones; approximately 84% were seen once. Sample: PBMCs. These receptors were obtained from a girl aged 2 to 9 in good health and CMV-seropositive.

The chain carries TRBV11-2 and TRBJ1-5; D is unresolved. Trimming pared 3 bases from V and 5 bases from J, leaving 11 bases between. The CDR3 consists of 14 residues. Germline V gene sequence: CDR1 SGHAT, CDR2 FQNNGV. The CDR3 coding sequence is TGTGCCAGCAGCTTCGGACGCGGGGATCAGCCCCAGCATTTT. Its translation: CASSFGRGDQPQHF.

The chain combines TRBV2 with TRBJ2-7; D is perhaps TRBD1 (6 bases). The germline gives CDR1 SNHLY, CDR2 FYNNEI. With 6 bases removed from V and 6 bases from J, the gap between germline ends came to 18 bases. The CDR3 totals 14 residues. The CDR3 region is CASRQRDTGGEQYF. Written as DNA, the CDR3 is TGTGCCAGCAGGCAACGGGACACAGGCGGCGAGCAGTACTTC.

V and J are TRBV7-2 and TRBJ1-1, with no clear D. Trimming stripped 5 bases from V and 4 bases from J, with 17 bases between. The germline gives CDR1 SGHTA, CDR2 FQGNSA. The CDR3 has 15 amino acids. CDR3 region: CASSQFTGVGTEAFF. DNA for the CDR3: TGTGCCAGCAGCCAATTTACCGGAGTGGGCACTGAAGCTTTCTTT.

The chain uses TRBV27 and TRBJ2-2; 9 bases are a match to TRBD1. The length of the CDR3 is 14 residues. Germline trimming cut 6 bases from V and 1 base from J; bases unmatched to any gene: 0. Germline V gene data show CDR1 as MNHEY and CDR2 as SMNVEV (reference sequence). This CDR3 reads CASRGQGNTGELFF. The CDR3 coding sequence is TGTGCCAGCAGGGGACAGGGGAACACCGGGGAGCTGTTTTTT.

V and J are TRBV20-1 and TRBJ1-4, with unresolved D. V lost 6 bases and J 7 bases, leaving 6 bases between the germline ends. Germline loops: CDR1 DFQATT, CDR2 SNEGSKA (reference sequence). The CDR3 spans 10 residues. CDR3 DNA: TGCAGTGCCTCGGGTGAAAAACTGTTTTTT. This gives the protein CSASGEKLFF.

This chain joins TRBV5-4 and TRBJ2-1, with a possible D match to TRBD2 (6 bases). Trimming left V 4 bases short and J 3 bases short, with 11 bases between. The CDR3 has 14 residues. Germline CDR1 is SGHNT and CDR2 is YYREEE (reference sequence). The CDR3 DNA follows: TGTGCCAGCAGCGGGGGGTCTGGCTACAATGAGCAGTTCTTC. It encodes CASSGGSGYNEQFF.

CDR3 sequence (DNA): TGTGCCAGCAGCCAAGAGCCAATGGATGTGCGGGGTAATGGCTACACCTTC. It yields the protein CASSQEPMDVRGNGYTF. The chain is built from TRBV4-2 and TRBJ1-2, with D unclear. The CDR3 is 17 amino acids. Germline V gives CDR1 LGHNA, CDR2 YNFKEQ. The V end was cut by 0 bases, the J end by 6 bases, with 20 bases between.

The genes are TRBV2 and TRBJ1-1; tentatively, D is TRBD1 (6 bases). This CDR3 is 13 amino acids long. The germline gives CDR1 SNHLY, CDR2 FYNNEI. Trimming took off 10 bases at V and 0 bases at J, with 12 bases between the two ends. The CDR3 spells CATRQDMNTEAFF. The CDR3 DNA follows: TGTGCCACCCGACAGGATATGAACACTGAAGCTTTCTTT.